This T cell receptor (beta chain) is from a study of neoadjuvant anti-PD-1 for oral cavity cancer. Study-level background: Patients without progression received a fourth nivolumab dose around day 43, then surgical resection on days 50-56.

Some clones are missing from TCRdb's copy, which holds only in-frame ones; the method was immunoSEQ multiplex PCR. The sample carries approximately 23,000 clones, less than 50% recorded once. CDR1 and CDR2 from the germline V gene are SGHTA and FQGTGA. This CDR3 spans 14 amino acids. Trimming cost V 8 bases and J 0 bases; bases outside gene matches: 3. Time point of the sample: after neoadjuvant nivolumab, at surgical resection. Cohort: HPV-negative, locally advanced oral cavity squamous cell carcinoma patients. This sequence joins TRBV7-3 and TRBJ2-2, with 7 nucleotides matching TRBD2. The sequence came from a person aged 35-79 years with oral cavity squamous cell carcinoma. The specimen comprised tumor tissue, sampled after nivolumab (anti-PD-1) treatment. The CDR3 loop reads CASASGPNTGELFF. CDR3 DNA: TGTGCCAGCGCTAGCGGCCCGAACACCGGGGAGCTGTTTTTT.